The 31 T cell receptor beta chains below were found in one sample sequenced in a study of CD4 T cells in relation to SARS-CoV-2 and coronaviruses. Unexposed donor CD4+ T cells date from about 2011-2018, before the COVID-19 pandemic. Isolation of CD4+ T cells took place after 10 days in culture. Their specific antigens are unknown. The method was immunoSEQ multiplex PCR; TCRdb's version includes in-frame clones alone and lacks a portion of them. This table has about 22,000 clones, over 65% appearing once. The specimen sequenced was CD4+ T cells from PBMCs, cultured in vitro. The receptors derive from a human donor in good health.

This chain connects TRBV5-1 to TRBJ1-1; maybe TRBD1 (6 bases). V gave up 5 bases and J gave up 4 bases, with 21 bases separating them. The CDR3 totals 16 residues. Germline lookup yields CDR1 SGHRS and CDR2 YFSETQ. The CDR3 sequence is CASRLGDTTPRTEAFF. The CDR3 DNA reads TGCGCCAGCAGACTCGGGGACACAACCCCTCGCACTGAAGCTTTCTTT.

The chain carries TRBV5-1 and TRBJ1-3; no reliable D call. From germline, CDR1 is SGHRS and CDR2 YFSETQ. V was pared by 0 bases and J by 2 bases, with 0 bases between. The CDR3 extends over 12 amino acids. The chain's CDR3 is CASSLAGNTIYF. The CDR3 DNA reads as TGCGCCAGCAGCTTGGCTGGAAACACCATATATTTT.

The chain links TRBV11-3 to TRBJ2-1; 9 bases are shared with TRBD2. The CDR3 has 17 amino acids. J lost 8 bases, V lost 5 bases, and 16 bases had no gene match. The germline gives CDR1 SGHNT, CDR2 YENEEA. CDR3: CASSPNVGGRARYEQFF. Written as DNA, the CDR3 is TGTGCCAGCAGCCCTAACGTGGGCGGGAGGGCTAGATATGAGCAGTTCTTC.

This chain links TRBV10-3 with TRBJ1-5, with 7 nucleotides matching TRBD1. Trimming cost V 5 bases and J 1 base; bases outside gene matches: 8. The CDR3 is 16 residues long. Germline lookup yields CDR1 ENHRY and CDR2 SYGVKD. The CDR3, as DNA: TGTGCCATCAGTAAAACCCCAGGGGGAAGCAATCAGCCCCAGCATTTT. This codes for CAISKTPGGSNQPQHF.

A few counts support this clone. Other DNA sequences in this sample translate to the same CDR3. This sequence joins TRBV19 and TRBJ1-5; D may be TRBD1 (6 bases). Trimming took 6 bases from V and 2 from J, leaving 11 bases between them. CDR1 is LNHDA, CDR2 SQIVND, per germline (reference sequence). The CDR3 runs to 14 residues. The chain's CDR3 is CASSPQGGNQPQHF. As DNA, the CDR3 is TGTGCCAGTAGCCCACAGGGCGGCAATCAGCCCCAGCATTTT.

In this sample, this clone turned up once. This chain links TRBV7-9 with TRBJ2-6, with D uncertain. The CDR3 is made up of 18 amino acids. Germline CDR1 SEHNR, CDR2 FQNEAQ (reference sequence). V was clipped by 1 base and J by 1 base, with 14 bases between them. The chain's CDR3 is CASSLEYGRKSGANVLTF. In nucleotides, the CDR3 is TGTGCCAGCAGCTTAGAGTACGGTCGGAAGTCTGGGGCCAACGTCCTGACTTTC.

The gene calls are TRBV18 and TRBJ2-3; tentatively, D is TRBD1 or TRBD2 (5 bases each). The CDR3 consists of 16 residues. Trimming left V 0 bases short and J 0 bases short, with 10 bases between. Germline V lookup: CDR1 KGHSH, CDR2 LQKENI. The CDR3 region has the DNA TGTGCCAGCTCACCACCGTTGGGGACCAGCACAGATACGCAGTATTTT. Encoded protein: CASSPPLGTSTDTQYF.

This clone was observed a handful of times. V usage is TRBV11-2 and J usage is TRBJ2-1, with 10 bases lining up with TRBD2. CDR1 and CDR2 from the germline V gene are SGHAT and FQNNGV. After removal of 1 base from V and 6 bases from J, the junction contained 3 bases not matched to a gene. This CDR3 has 15 residues. The CDR3 DNA sequence: TGTGCCAGCAGCTTAGGGACTAGCGGTACCAATGAGCAGTTCTTC. It encodes CASSLGTSGTNEQFF. Using reference TRBV11-2 and TRBJ2-1 for the parts outside the CDR3, the full variable domain is EAGVAQSPRYKIIEKRQSVAFWCNPISGHATLYWYQQILGQGPKLLIQFQNNGVVDDSQLPKDRFSAERLKGVDSTLKIQPAKLEDSAVYLCASSLGTSGTNEQFFGPGTRLTVL.

This chain connects TRBV18 to TRBJ1-2, with D maybe TRBD1 (6 bases). The length of the CDR3 is 14 residues. Germline V gives CDR1 KGHSH, CDR2 LQKENI. V was cut by 4 bases and J by 1 base, with 10 bases left in between. The CDR3 sequence is CASSLRQDNYGYTF. The CDR3, as DNA: TGTGCCAGCTCACTCAGACAGGATAACTATGGCTACACCTTC.

The chain employs TRBV14 and TRBJ2-3, with D possibly TRBD2 on 6 matching bases. CDR1 SGHDN and CDR2 FVKESK come from the germline V gene. This CDR3 comprises 14 residues. With 3 bases removed from V and 7 bases from J, the gap between germline ends came to 14 bases. CDR3 DNA: TGTGCCAGCAGCCACCGCGGCCGGGGGTATACGCAGTATTTT. This sequence encodes CASSHRGRGYTQYF.

CDR3 protein: CASSLGSRADTQYF. CDR3 in DNA: TGCGCCAGCAGCTTGGGGTCTAGGGCGGATACGCAGTATTTT. The chain joins TRBV5-1 to TRBJ2-3, with D unclear. Germline lookup yields CDR1 SGHRS and CDR2 YFSETQ. V lost 0 bases and J lost 6, with 11 bases in between. The CDR3 contains 14 residues.

The chain is built from TRBV12-3 or TRBV12-4 and TRBJ2-7; D is perhaps TRBD1 (5 bases). The CDR3 covers 12 residues. V was clipped by 6 bases and J by 0 bases, with 6 bases between them. CDR3 nucleotides: TGTGCCAGCAGGACAGCCTCCTACGAGCAGTACTTC. Its protein product is CASRTASYEQYF.

The DNA for the CDR3 is TGTGCCAGCAGCGCCACCGGGACGGCTAATTCACCCCTCCACTTT. Translation gives CASSATGTANSPLHF. The chain carries TRBV9 and TRBJ1-6, with a tentative D call TRBD1 (5 bases). Trimming stripped 3 bases from V and 6 bases from J, with 13 bases between. The CDR3 is made up of 15 amino acids. CDR1 is SGDLS and CDR2 is YYNGEE in the germline V gene.

The chain uses TRBV6-5 and TRBJ2-7; either TRBD1 or TRBD2 may fit D (5 bases each). Germline V gene lookup returns CDR1 MNHEY and CDR2 SVGAGI. This CDR3 region has 13 residues. V was trimmed by 2 bases and J by 4 bases, leaving 9 bases between them. DNA for the CDR3: TGTGCCAGCAGTTACGGGACGGAGTACGAGCAGTACTTC. Protein: CASSYGTEYEQYF.

The chain carries TRBV2 and TRBJ2-7; the D gene could be TRBD1 or TRBD2 (6 bases each). CDR1 is SNHLY, CDR2 FYNNEI, per germline. Trimming took 8 bases from V and 6 from J, leaving 17 bases between them. The CDR3 sequence is 13 residues long. The CDR3 DNA reads as TGTGCCAGCGGGGGGCGAGACGAAGGCGAGCAGTACTTC. Its translation: CASGGRDEGEQYF.

This clone has only one observation. This rearrangement joins TRBV5-5 to TRBJ2-3; 9 positions agree with TRBD2. In germline, CDR1 is SGHKS, CDR2 YYEKEE (reference sequence). J gave up 4 bases and V 3 bases, and 6 bases lay outside the gene matches. This CDR3 is 15 amino acids long. CDR3 loop: CASSWRGGQADTQYF. CDR3 DNA: TGTGCCAGCAGCTGGCGGGGGGGGCAGGCAGATACGCAGTATTTT.

J is TRBJ2-1 and V is TRBV6-5; D perhaps matches TRBD2 (6 bases). With 3 bases removed from V and 7 bases from J, the gap between germline ends came to 16 bases. This CDR3 comprises 15 residues. Per the germline V gene, CDR1 is MNHEY and CDR2 is SVGAGI. CDR3 sequence reads: CASSYSPGVGNEQFF. The CDR3 DNA follows: TGTGCCAGCAGTTATTCGCCGGGAGTCGGGAATGAGCAGTTCTTC.

The chain links TRBV28 to TRBJ2-5; weak D call: TRBD1 (7 bases). The germline V gene encodes CDR1 MDHEN and CDR2 SYDVKM. V lost 3 bases, J lost 3 bases, and 14 bases lay in between. The CDR3 consists of 15 residues. The chain's CDR3 is CASSFGQGGKETQYF. The CDR3 nucleotides read TGTGCCAGCAGTTTTGGTCAGGGGGGAAAAGAGACCCAGTACTTC.

The chain has TRBV7-2 and TRBJ2-1; D is uncertain. The CDR3 consists of 14 residues. In germline, CDR1 is SGHTA, CDR2 FQGNSA. V lost 1 base to trimming and J lost 6 bases, with 10 bases between them. DNA for the CDR3: TGTGCCAGCAGCTTAGTTCCACCAGCCAATGAGCAGTTCTTC. It is translated as CASSLVPPANEQFF. Full variable domain (outside the CDR3, taken from reference TRBV7-2 and TRBJ2-1): GAGVSQSPSNKVTEKGKDVELRCDPISGHTALYWYRQSLGQGLEFLIYFQGNSAPDKSGLPSDRFSAERTGGSVSTLTIQRTQQEDSAVYLCASSLVPPANEQFFGPGTRLTVL.

The CDR3 nucleotides read TGTGCCAGCAGCCCTATTGGAGGAGTTGACTATGGCTACACCTTC. Translation: CASSPIGGVDYGYTF. The chain is built from TRBV5-6 and TRBJ1-2, with D unresolved. Germline values: CDR1 SGHDT, CDR2 YYEEEE. The CDR3 extends over 15 amino acids. Trimming took 4 bases from V and 3 from J, leaving 16 bases between them.

This chain uses TRBV7-9 with TRBJ1-5; D is ambiguous. The CDR3 is 12 residues long. Germline CDR1 is SEHNR and CDR2 is FQNEAQ (reference sequence). V lost 3 bases, J lost 9 bases, and 9 bases lay in between. CDR3 coding DNA: TGTGCCAGCAGCTTGATCCCCGGGCCCCAGCATTTT. This codes for CASSLIPGPQHF.

This chain uses TRBV1 with TRBJ2-7; the DNA was not used to check the table's D call, TRBD2. TRBV1 is given as a pseudogene. The CDR3 has 15 residues. The CDR3 sequence is CTSSQDFLTSGSQYF. The CDR3 DNA is TGCACCAGCAGCCAAGATTTCCTGACTAGCGGGAGCCAGTACTTC.

The chain uses TRBV20-1 and TRBJ1-4; 9 positions agree with TRBD1. Germline CDR1 is DFQATT and CDR2 is SNEGSKA (reference sequence). The CDR3 runs 14 residues. V shed 3 bases and J 10 bases; nucleotides not matched to a gene: 9. The CDR3 here is CSASIRTGATKLFF. The CDR3, as DNA: TGCAGTGCTAGTATAAGGACAGGGGCTACAAAACTGTTTTTT.

The chain recombines TRBV5-4 with TRBJ2-5; 7 nucleotides line up with TRBD1. V lost 4 bases and J lost 2; bases outside the gene matches: 11. This CDR3 has 16 amino acids. Germline values: CDR1 SGHNT, CDR2 YYREEE (reference sequence). The CDR3 loop reads CASSEPTGTVQETQYF. CDR3 sequence (DNA): TGTGCCAGCAGCGAACCCACCGGGACAGTTCAAGAGACCCAGTACTTC.

The chain employs TRBV10-2 and TRBJ2-5; 7 bases line up with TRBD2. The CDR3 length is 13 residues. V lost 7 bases and J lost 5; bases outside the gene matches: 7. The V gene's germline CDR1 is WSHSY and CDR2 SAAADI. DNA of the CDR3: TGCGCCAGCAAGGCGGGAGCGGTGGAGACCCAGTACTTC. Translation: CASKAGAVETQYF.

This clone occurred once. The V call is TRBV24-1, the J call TRBJ2-7; D is undetermined. The CDR3 contains 12 residues. Germline lookup yields CDR1 KGHDR and CDR2 SFDVKD. Deletions cut 3 bases from V and 8 bases from J, with 10 bases between. CDR3 residues: CATSDPAGQQYF. CDR3 sequence (DNA): TGTGCCACCAGTGATCCCGCTGGACAGCAGTACTTC.

This chain connects TRBV9 to TRBJ2-1, with 11 bases lining up with TRBD2. The CDR3 runs to 16 residues. The J segment lost 7 bases and the V segment lost 4 bases, leaving 10 bases of the junction unmatched. Germline CDR1 reads SGDLS; CDR2 reads YYNGEE. CDR3 nucleotide sequence: TGTGCCAGCAGCCCGACTAGCGGGACTTCGTGGAATGAGCAGTTCTTC. The encoded protein is CASSPTSGTSWNEQFF.

This clone was observed once. The V gene is TRBV19, the J gene TRBJ2-1, with 12 bases that match TRBD2. Germline CDR1 is LNHDA and CDR2 is SQIVND (reference sequence). The CDR3 is 18 residues long. Trimming cost V 5 bases and J 7 bases; bases outside gene matches: 15. The CDR3 sequence: CASSPRDSGLAGRNEQFF. Written as DNA, the CDR3 is TGTGCCAGTAGTCCCAGGGATTCAGGACTAGCGGGAAGAAATGAGCAGTTCTTC.

The chain employs TRBV24-1 and TRBJ2-7; D unclear. This CDR3 region has 13 residues. Germline V CDR1 and CDR2: KGHDR, SFDVKD. The V gene lost 4 bases and the J gene lost 8 bases, with 14 bases spanning the gap. CDR3 in amino acids: CATSEETSGKQYF. The CDR3 nucleotides read TGTGCCACCAGTGAAGAAACCTCTGGTAAGCAGTACTTC.

The chain uses TRBV6-5 and TRBJ1-3; no clear D. V lost 2 bases to trimming and J lost 0 bases, with 8 bases between them. This CDR3 has 15 residues. CDR1 and CDR2 from the germline V gene are MNHEY and SVGAGI. CDR3 in DNA: TGTGCCAGCAGTTACCGGTGGAGCTCTGGAAACACCATATATTTT. It encodes CASSYRWSSGNTIYF.

The chain joins TRBV6-1 to TRBJ1-2; D not certain. This CDR3 spans 14 amino acids. Per germline, CDR1 MNHNS and CDR2 SASEGT. The V end lost 2 bases, the J end lost 4 bases, and 11 bases lay between the germline ends. The CDR3 DNA sequence: TGTGCCAGCAGTGAATGGCAGCCTCGCTATGGCTACACCTTC. This codes for CASSEWQPRYGYTF.